The rows below give T cell receptor beta chains drawn from one sample of a study of T cell repertoires in cytomegalovirus infection. TCRdb re-analysed the reads in MiXCR, keeping a single row per CDR3 protein. The profile shows 200,000 or so distinct CDR3 sequences, 35% to 40% of them singletons. What these receptors recognize is not known. The starting material was CD8+ T cells from cultured PBMCs, obtained from culture after CMV antigen stimulation. The receptors derive from a human donor in good health (CMV status not recorded). Some clones in this sample may be carry-over from other donors' samples. The CDR3 runs from the conserved cysteine through the conserved F or W. Fields, in order: V gene, D gene, J gene, clone size, CDR3 protein, CDR3 DNA. The D gene is left open where the match is weak. Clone size appears in some rows only: once, few, many, or a class for an expanded clone.

TRBV15	TRBD1	TRBJ1-1	few	CATSGGQALIEAFF	TGTGCCACCAGCGGCGGACAGGCCCTTATTGAAGCTTTCTTT
TRBV27	.	TRBJ2-6	.	CASSPRKTGSPGANVLTF	TGTGCCAGCAGTCCCCGAAAGACGGGCTCTCCTGGGGCCAACGTCCTGACTTTC
TRBV27	.	TRBJ2-7	.	CASSSSGEQYF	TGTGCCAGCAGTTCCTCAGGAGAGCAGTACTTC
TRBV7-8	.	TRBJ2-5	.	CASSLEAVQETQYF	TGTGCCAGCAGCTTAGAGGCCGTACAAGAGACCCAGTACTTC
TRBV27	.	TRBJ2-2	few	CASSWVDTGELFF	TGTGCCAGCAGTTGGGTCGACACCGGGGAGCTGTTTTTT
TRBV19	TRBD2	TRBJ2-1	.	CASSRPTSVADEQFF	TGTGCCAGTAGTAGGCCGACTAGCGTTGCGGATGAGCAGTTCTTC
TRBV28	TRBD2	TRBJ2-3	.	CASSLVLAGRADTQYF	TGTGCCAGCAGTTTAGTACTAGCGGGACGGGCAGATACGCAGTATTTT
TRBV27	.	TRBJ2-7	once	CASSLMDSYNEQYF	TGTGCCAGCAGTTTAATGGACTCCTACAATGAGCAGTACTTC
TRBV7-9	TRBD2	TRBJ2-3	few	CASSLGVYGGTKDTQYF	TGTGCCAGCAGCTTGGGAGTCTACGGGGGGACTAAAGATACGCAGTATTTT
TRBV6-1	TRBD1	TRBJ2-4	.	CASSEARTGKIKNIQYF	TGTGCCAGCAGTGAAGCGCGGACAGGGAAGATCAAAAACATTCAGTACTTC
TRBV7-9	.	TRBJ1-2	.	CASSFFPPRAANYGYTF	TGTGCCAGCAGCTTCTTCCCTCCGAGGGCGGCTAACTATGGCTACACCTTC
TRBV5-6	TRBD2	TRBJ2-1	.	CASSSGGTTYYNEQFF	TGTGCCAGCAGTTCGGGGGGGACTACATACTACAATGAGCAGTTCTTC
TRBV6-5	.	TRBJ1-1	.	CASSYSSPQNTEAFF	TGTGCCAGCAGTTACTCGAGCCCCCAGAACACTGAAGCTTTCTTT
TRBV7-6	.	TRBJ2-1	.	CASSFRGQGPYNEQFF	TGTGCCAGCAGCTTTAGGGGTCAGGGACCCTACAATGAGCAGTTCTTC
TRBV7-8	.	TRBJ2-6	.	CASSLRRGVGANVLTF	TGTGCCAGCAGCTTACGAAGGGGCGTTGGGGCCAACGTCCTGACTTTC
TRBV7-4	TRBD1	TRBJ2-5	.	CASSSPVTGGDLETQYF	TGTGCCAGCAGCTCCCCAGTTACAGGGGGCGATTTGGAGACCCAGTACTTC
TRBV5-4	.	TRBJ2-7	.	CASSERDSYEQYF	TGTGCCAGCAGCGAAAGGGACTCCTACGAGCAGTACTTC
TRBV19	.	TRBJ2-1	.	CASIPPRGGSRNEQFF	TGTGCCAGTATACCCCCGAGGGGTGGATCTAGGAATGAGCAGTTCTTC
TRBV11-3	TRBD1	TRBJ1-1	.	CASSPDRVHTEAFF	TGTGCCAGCAGCCCGGACAGGGTACACACTGAAGCTTTCTTT
TRBV7-2	.	TRBJ2-3	.	CASSLGRGRGTQYF	TGTGCCAGCAGCTTAGGGAGGGGGCGGGGTACGCAGTATTTT
TRBV12-3/TRBV12-4	.	TRBJ1-5	.	CASSTTLNQPQHF	TGTGCCAGCAGTACGACCCTGAATCAGCCCCAGCATTTT
TRBV2	TRBD1	TRBJ1-5	few	CASRRTGGYQPQHF	TGTGCCAGCAGAAGGACAGGGGGATATCAGCCCCAGCATTTT
TRBV19	TRBD1	TRBJ1-1	once	CASSTDREGANTEAFF	TGTGCCAGTAGTACGGACAGGGAGGGCGCGAACACTGAAGCTTTCTTT
TRBV6-2/TRBV6-3	TRBD1	TRBJ2-1	.	CASRISGTGGPYSYNEQFF	TGTGCCAGCAGAATTTCCGGGACAGGGGGCCCGTACTCCTACAATGAGCAGTTCTTC
TRBV7-9	.	TRBJ2-1	few	CASRSRRRGRSYNEQFF	TGTGCCAGCAGATCCAGAAGGAGGGGGCGATCCTACAATGAGCAGTTCTTC
TRBV12-3/TRBV12-4	.	TRBJ2-1	.	CASSSLSLLGGERSYNEKFF	TGTGCCAGCAGCTCCCTAAGCCTACTTGGGGGAGAAAGGTCATACAATGAAAAGTTCTTC
TRBV6-5	.	TRBJ1-1	.	CASSYRGDAEAFF	TGTGCCAGCAGTTACAGAGGGGACGCTGAAGCTTTCTTT
TRBV7-9	TRBD2	TRBJ2-6	.	CASSLAGGPRSSGANVLTF	TGTGCCAGCAGCCTAGCGGGAGGGCCCCGAAGCTCTGGGGCCAACGTCCTGACTTTC
TRBV5-1	TRBD2	TRBJ2-7	once	CASSLLSGGYYEQYF	TGCGCCAGCAGCTTGCTTAGCGGGGGCTACTACGAGCAGTACTTC
TRBV28	.	TRBJ2-7	few	CASRGRGSPYEQYF	TGTGCCAGCAGGGGCCGGGGCTCGCCCTACGAGCAGTACTTC
TRBV5-4	TRBD2	TRBJ2-3	.	CASSFPAGGLDTQYF	TGTGCCAGCAGCTTCCCCGCGGGGGGGCTGGATACGCAGTATTTT
TRBV20-1	TRBD1	TRBJ1-6	.	CSATHVPGQGTGLHF	TGCAGTGCTACCCATGTCCCGGGACAGGGTACGGGGCTCCACTTT
TRBV12-3/TRBV12-4	TRBD1	TRBJ2-1	.	CASSPPGQGNEQFF	TGTGCCAGCAGTCCTCCGGGACAGGGGAATGAGCAGTTCTTC
TRBV6-6	TRBD1	TRBJ1-2	few	CASSYWGGQGTDYGYTF	TGTGCCAGCAGTTACTGGGGTGGACAGGGGACCGACTATGGCTACACCTTC
TRBV27	.	TRBJ1-1	once	CASSFPNNEAFF	TGTGCCAGCAGCTTCCCCAACAATGAAGCTTTCTTT
TRBV2	TRBD2	TRBJ2-1	few	CASTGGRGINEQFF	TGTGCCAGCACAGGCGGGAGGGGGATCAATGAGCAGTTCTTC
TRBV2	.	TRBJ2-2	.	CASSGRAGGELFF	TGTGCCAGCAGTGGCAGGGCGGGCGGGGAGCTGTTTTTT
TRBV2	.	TRBJ1-2	few	CASSEGGEGTLGYGYTF	TGTGCCAGCAGTGAAGGAGGGGAAGGAACGCTGGGGTATGGCTACACCTTC
TRBV5-5	TRBD2	TRBJ2-5	.	CASSAPGTSGETQYF	TGTGCCAGCAGCGCGCCCGGGACTAGTGGAGAGACCCAGTACTTC
TRBV27	TRBD1	TRBJ1-6	.	CASNPTGWNSPLHF	TGTGCCAGCAACCCGACAGGGTGGAATTCACCCCTCCACTTT
TRBV29-1	.	TRBJ2-1	.	CSVVGRGGYEQFF	TGCAGCGTTGTTGGCAGGGGGGGATATGAGCAGTTCTTC
TRBV7-3	.	TRBJ2-7	.	CASSPRGQLSSYEQYF	TGTGCCAGCAGCCCCCGGGGCCAGTTAAGCTCCTACGAGCAGTACTTC
TRBV27	.	TRBJ1-2	few	CASSSSIGQLNYGYTF	TGTGCCAGCAGTTCATCAATTGGACAGCTAAACTATGGCTACACCTTC
TRBV29-1	.	TRBJ2-5	.	CSVGETQYF	TGCAGCGTTGGGGAGACCCAGTACTTC
TRBV27	TRBD2	TRBJ2-7	.	CASSHKAMRGGMFEQYF	TGTGCCAGCAGCCATAAGGCGATGCGGGGGGGGATGTTCGAGCAGTACTTC
TRBV28	TRBD2	TRBJ2-5	few	CASSPRTSGREETQYF	TGTGCCAGCAGTCCTAGGACTAGCGGGAGGGAAGAGACCCAGTACTTC
TRBV2	.	TRBJ1-2	.	CASSEISTRPYGYTF	TGTGCCAGCAGTGAAATAAGTACCAGGCCCTATGGCTACACCTTC
TRBV23-1	TRBD1	TRBJ2-7	.	CASSHSWGQGAGYEQYF	TGCGCCAGCAGTCATTCGTGGGGACAGGGGGCAGGGTACGAGCAGTACTTC
TRBV7-8	.	TRBJ1-1	.	CASSPRVRNTEAFF	TGTGCCAGCAGCCCCAGGGTCAGGAACACTGAAGCTTTCTTT
TRBV19	.	TRBJ2-7	.	CASRSRLSGEQYF	TGTGCCAGTAGATCCCGACTCTCGGGAGAGCAGTACTTC
TRBV5-1	.	TRBJ2-7	few	CASSLKGSDYEQYF	TGCGCCAGCAGCTTGAAGGGTTCCGACTACGAGCAGTACTTC
TRBV7-6	.	TRBJ2-7	.	CASSLEGTPSYEQYF	TGTGCCAGCAGCTTAGAGGGGACACCGTCATACGAGCAGTACTTC
TRBV20-1	TRBD2	TRBJ2-2	.	CSARHLISGRAEVENTGELFF	TGCAGTGCTAGACACCTTATTAGCGGGAGGGCCGAAGTGGAGAACACCGGGGAGCTGTTTTTT
TRBV27	.	TRBJ2-1	.	CASSLSRGGPIYNEQFF	TGTGCCAGCAGTTTATCGAGGGGGGGACCGATATACAATGAGCAGTTCTTC